Each of the 26 T cell receptor beta chains below was sequenced from the same sample in a study of CD8+ T cells in alopecia areata. On the basis of CD4, CD8alpha, NKG2D, NKG2ACE and other markers, pooled cutaneous lymph node cells were sorted. Sequencing used cDNA as its template, made by extracting RNA and reverse transcribing it. Generated by immunoSEQ multiplex PCR, the TCRdb table keeps only in-frame clones and is missing some. The sample contains 270,000 or so clones, none of them singletons. The sequencing input was CD4+ T cells sorted from a lymph node. The receptors were gathered from a C3H/HeJ mouse with alopecia areata. The MHC haplotype of this mouse line is H2-k.

As for this clone: The gene names here belong to mouse. The CDR3 end is not reached by the read, which stops 4 residues before it; the germline J gene fills it in. At the DNA level, this CDR3 is encoded by other sequences in the same sample as well. The V and J genes are TRBV5 and TRBJ2-7; 8 positions match TRBD2. This CDR3 contains 15 residues. Trimming cost V 1 base and J 0 bases; bases outside gene matches: 2. Germline V lookup: CDR1 LGHNA, CDR2 YNLKQL (reference sequence). This chain's CDR3 is CASSQGGGSSYEQYF. The part of the CDR3 DNA that was read is TGTGCCAGCAGCCAAGGGGGGGGCAGCTCCTAT.

Regarding this clone: Gene names and germline refer to mouse. The observed sequence ends 3 residues before the CDR3 terminus, with the missing tail filled in from the germline J gene. Other DNA variants within this sample encode the same CDR3. The chain uses TRBV1 and TRBJ1-6, with D hard to call. TRBJ1-6 is filed as an ORF, its function uncertain. V was trimmed by 1 base and J by 3 bases, leaving 7 bases between them. The CDR3 contains 15 residues. Germline CDR1 NSQYPW, CDR2 LRSPGD (reference sequence). Incomplete CDR3 DNA: TGCACCTGCAGTGCAGGAGACAACTATAATTCGCCC. As protein: CTCSAGDNYNSP. The complete CDR3 reads CTCSAGDNYNSPLYF.

This clone was counted between two and nine times. Mouse gene names apply. The read comes to an end 3 residues before the CDR3 does, leaving the germline J gene to fill in the end. The same CDR3 arises from other DNA sequences in this sample as well. The chain combines TRBV1 with TRBJ1-6; maybe TRBD1 (5 bases). TRBJ1-6 is designated an ORF whose function remains uncertain. Germline V gene lookup returns CDR1 NSQYPW and CDR2 LRSPGD (reference sequence). The V and J ends lost 2 bases and 0 bases respectively, with 5 bases between them. This CDR3 contains 15 residues. CDR3 loop: CTCSARGSYNSPLYF. The part of the CDR3 DNA that was read is TGCACCTGCAGTGCAAGGGGTTCCTATAATTCGCCC.

Of note for this clone: Mouse germline and gene names are used. The read gets to within 4 residues of the CDR3 end, and the germline J gene fills in the rest. The chain has TRBV31 and TRBJ2-2; D not certain. Germline values: CDR1 GKSSPN, CDR2 SITVG. With 1 base removed from V and 0 bases from J, the gap between germline ends came to 6 bases. The CDR3 is 14 amino acids. The chain's CDR3 is CAWSHSSNTGQLYF. The CDR3 bases that were read are TGTGCCTGGAGTCACAGTTCAAACACCGGG.

Points on this clone: Gene labels here are mouse ones. The read ends 4 residues shy of where the CDR3 ends; the end is completed using the germline J gene. V usage is TRBV1 and J usage is TRBJ2-1, with a weak D call TRBD1 (5 bases). Germline-derived CDR1 and CDR2 are NSQYPW and LRSPGD (reference sequence). The CDR3 is made up of 13 amino acids. V dropped 2 bases and J dropped 5 bases, with 7 bases sitting between them. CDR3 residues: CTCSAQGNAEQFF. CDR3 DNA (partial): TGCACCTGCAGTGCACAGGGTAATGCT.

On this clone: Gene and germline names: mouse. The read terminates 4 residues before the CDR3 end, so the remaining end is supplied by the germline J gene. Distinct nucleotide sequences in the sample also encode this CDR3. The V call is TRBV1, the J call TRBJ2-2; possibly TRBD2 for D (5 bases). The germline V gene has CDR1 NSQYPW and CDR2 LRSPGD (reference sequence). The CDR3 spans 16 residues. V lost 0 bases and J lost 0, with 8 bases in between. This chain's CDR3 is CTCSADWGSNTGQLYF. CDR3 DNA, as far as it was read: TGCACCTGCAGTGCAGATTGGGGATCAAACACCGGG.

In its sample, this clone was seen a few times. Germline and genes here are mouse. Read data end 4 residues before the CDR3 end; the end is taken from the germline J gene. The chain links TRBV1 to TRBJ2-1, with a weak D call TRBD2 (6 bases). The V end lost 0 bases, the J end lost 3 bases, and 9 bases lay between the germline ends. Germline CDR1 and CDR2: NSQYPW and LRSPGD (reference sequence). The CDR3 covers 15 residues. The CDR3 sequence is CTCSADWGPYAEQFF. Partial CDR3 DNA: TGCACCTGCAGTGCAGACTGGGGCCCCTATGCT.

A word on this clone: Gene labels here are mouse ones. The read gets to within 4 residues of the CDR3 end, and the germline J gene fills in the rest. Other DNA sequences in this specimen translate into the identical CDR3. The chain is built from TRBV5 and TRBJ2-5; TRBD2 agrees at 11 bases. The trim removed 0 bases at V and 3 bases at J, leaving 2 bases unmatched. The CDR3 runs to 16 residues. Germline CDR1 LGHNA, CDR2 YNLKQL (reference sequence). The CDR3 sequence is CASSQEDWGGQDTQYF. Partial CDR3 DNA: TGTGCCAGCAGCCAAGAAGACTGGGGGGGGCAAGAC.

Details on this clone: Gene names are the mouse ones. Read coverage stops 4 residues before the CDR3 terminus; the germline J gene supplies the remainder. V is TRBV5 and J is TRBJ2-1; possibly TRBD1 for D (7 bases). CDR1 LGHNA and CDR2 YNLKQL come from the germline V gene (reference sequence). The V end was cut by 0 bases, the J end by 4 bases, with 10 bases between. The length of the CDR3 is 15 residues. The DNA read from the CDR3 is TGTGCCAGCAGCCAAGACGAGGGGGCTTATGCT. This codes for CASSQDEGAYA. The whole CDR3 reads CASSQDEGAYAEQFF.

As for this clone: All gene names here are mouse names. The CDR3 end is not reached by the read, which stops 4 residues before it; the germline J gene fills it in. The same CDR3 is also encoded by other DNA sequences in this sample. The gene calls are TRBV31 and TRBJ2-1, with 11 bases that match TRBD2. Germline CDR1 GKSSPN, CDR2 SITVG. The CDR3 is 14 residues long. CDR3 bases read: TGTGCCTGGAGTCTCCGGACTGGGGGGGCT. Translation: CAWSLRTGGA. The CDR3 reads in full as CAWSLRTGGAEQFF.

As for this clone: Germline and genes: mouse. With the read ending 4 residues before the CDR3 end, the germline J gene is used to fill in that end. The chain combines TRBV13-2 with TRBJ2-2; weak D call: TRBD1 (6 bases). V lost 1 base to trimming and J lost 5 bases, with 6 bases between them. This CDR3 has 13 residues. CDR1 and CDR2 from the germline V gene are NNHNN and SYGAGS (reference sequence). This CDR3 is CASGDTGTGQLYF. CDR3 DNA (partial): TGTGCCAGCGGTGATACAGGGACCGGG.

This clone was counted between two and nine times. Genes and germline come from the mouse. The CDR3 goes on 4 residues after the read ends, and that part is filled in from the germline J gene. The rearrangement uses TRBV19 and TRBJ2-7; 9 bases match TRBD2. The CDR3 is 13 residues long. Germline loops: CDR1 FNHDT, CDR2 SITEND (reference sequence). The CDR3 is CASSRDWAYEQYF. CDR3 DNA (partial): TGTGCCAGCAGTCGGGACTGGGCATAT.

Regarding this clone: The listed genes are named as in mouse. The read halts 4 residues ahead of the CDR3 end, with the missing end drawn from the germline J gene. At the DNA level, this CDR3 is encoded by other sequences in the same sample as well. The V and J genes are TRBV13-1 and TRBJ2-5; 7 bases fit TRBD1. CDR1 and CDR2 from the germline V gene are NSHNY and SYGAGN. CDR3 size: 13 residues. The sequenced CDR3 bases are TGTGCCAGCAGTGCGGGACAGAAAGAC. It is translated as CASSAGQKD. The whole CDR3 is CASSAGQKDTQYF.

Regarding this clone: The gene names here belong to mouse. The read comes to an end 4 residues before the CDR3 does, leaving the germline J gene to fill in the end. The chain couples TRBV1 to TRBJ2-3; tentative D call: TRBD1 (5 bases). The germline CDR1 and CDR2 sequences are NSQYPW and LRSPGD (reference sequence). Trimming cost V 0 bases and J 0 bases, with 10 bases left between them. This CDR3 region has 16 residues. CDR3 in amino acids: CTCSADRDSSAETLYF. The sequenced part of the CDR3 DNA is TGCACCTGCAGTGCAGATCGAGACAGTAGTGCAGAA. The whole variable domain, remainder taken from reference TRBV1 and TRBJ2-3, is VTLLEQNPRWRLVPRGQAVNLRCILKNSQYPWMSWYQQDLQKQLQWLFTLRSPGDKEVKSLPGADYLATRVTDTELRLQVANMSQGRTLYCTCSADRDSSAETLYFGSGTRLTVL.

Turning to this clone: A single base separates this from a much larger clone, so it may be a read error. Gene names follow the mouse nomenclature. The read ends 4 residues early relative to the CDR3; the germline J gene fills the gap. This sample also contains other DNA sequences that code for the same CDR3. This chain links TRBV13-1 with TRBJ1-2; TRBD1 matches 9 bases. V was pared by 2 bases and J by 3 bases, with 2 bases of the junction left unmatched. Germline V gives CDR1 NSHNY, CDR2 SYGAGN. CDR3 length: 14 residues. The part of the CDR3 DNA that was read is TGTGCCAGCAGTGAGGGACAGGGAGACTCC. It specifies CASSEGQGDS. The full CDR3 protein reads CASSEGQGDSDYTF.

This clone was picked up a small number of times. The gene names given are mouse names. CDR3 protein: CASSDVGVNTGQLYF. The CDR3 bases that were read are TGTGCCAGCAGTGATGTGGGGGTAAACACCGGG. This rearrangement joins TRBV13-3 to TRBJ2-2; possibly TRBD2 for D (6 bases). The read ends 4 residues shy of where the CDR3 ends; the end is completed using the germline J gene. V was pared by 0 bases and J by 1 base, with 7 bases between. The V gene's germline CDR1 is NNHDY and CDR2 SYVADS. CDR3 size: 15 residues.

To note about this clone: All gene names here are mouse names. The observed sequence ends 4 residues before the CDR3 terminus, with the missing tail filled in from the germline J gene. The rearrangement links TRBV13-1 to TRBJ2-3; TRBD2 agrees at 9 bases. Germline V gene lookup returns CDR1 NSHNY and CDR2 SYGAGN. Unmatched junction bases numbered 4, after V lost 1 base and J lost 4 bases. The CDR3 contains 15 residues. The covered CDR3 bases are TGTGCCAGCAGTGATTTTGGGGGGGCGACAGAA. Protein sequence: CASSDFGGATE. The whole CDR3 region reads CASSDFGGATETLYF.

This clone was recorded a few times. Germline and genes here are mouse. Read data end 4 residues before the CDR3 end; the end is taken from the germline J gene. The V and J genes are TRBV1 and TRBJ1-2; D remains ambiguous. The CDR3 is 16 amino acids. V lost 0 bases to trimming and J lost 0 bases, with 11 bases between them. From germline, CDR1 is NSQYPW and CDR2 LRSPGD (reference sequence). The sequenced part of the CDR3 DNA is TGCACCTGCAGTGCAGATCGAACAGTTGCAAACTCC. Translated, it gives CTCSADRTVANS. The whole CDR3 is CTCSADRTVANSDYTF.

A word on this clone: Gene names denote mouse genes. The read falls 4 residues short of the CDR3 end, and the missing part is taken from the germline J gene. The chain has TRBV14 and TRBJ2-3, with D possibly matching TRBD1 (7 bases). Germline-derived CDR1 and CDR2 are SGHDT and FRDEAV. The V end lost 4 bases, the J end lost 0 bases, and 18 bases lay between the germline ends. This CDR3 spans 17 amino acids. CDR3 DNA, as far as it was read: TGTGCCAGCAGTCTCGAGGGGGCCCGGCCTAGTGCAGAA. Amino acid sequence: CASSLEGARPSAE. The full CDR3 is CASSLEGARPSAETLYF.

Concerning this clone itself: Genes and germline come from the mouse. Coverage ceases 4 residues before the CDR3 finishes, and the germline J gene fills in the end. The V call is TRBV13-1, the J call TRBJ2-3, with 10 bases aligning to TRBD1. The CDR3 sequence is 15 residues long. Germline values: CDR1 NSHNY, CDR2 SYGAGN. Trimming removed 5 bases from V and 4 bases from J; junction bases left unmatched: 7. Here the CDR3 reads CASRKGDRGPETLYF. The CDR3 bases that were read are TGTGCCAGCAGGAAAGGGGACAGGGGTCCAGAA.

This clone has only a few counts. The gene names given are mouse names. The CDR3 end lies 4 residues beyond the end of the read and is filled in from the germline J gene. The rearrangement links TRBV13-1 to TRBJ2-3; 12 positions agree with TRBD2. The CDR3 is made up of 15 amino acids. CDR1 and CDR2 from the germline V gene are NSHNY and SYGAGN. The CDR3 bases that were read are TGTGCCAGCAGTGGAGGGACTGGGGGGCTAGAA. Its protein product is CASSGGTGGLE. The entire CDR3 reads CASSGGTGGLETLYF.

This clone was detected a few times. Germline and genes here are mouse. Read sequence stops 4 residues before the CDR3 end, and the germline J gene provides the missing end. The chain employs TRBV13-2 and TRBJ2-2; 7 bases map to TRBD1. CDR1 and CDR2 (germline): NNHNN, SYGAGS (reference sequence). V shed 2 bases and J 0 bases; nucleotides not matched to a gene: 4. The CDR3 has 16 residues. CDR3 protein: CASGDRDSANTGQLYF. The covered CDR3 bases are TGTGCCAGCGGTGACCGGGACAGCGCAAACACCGGG.

As regards this clone: Gene names follow the mouse nomenclature. Read coverage stops 4 residues before the CDR3 terminus; the germline J gene supplies the remainder. This sequence joins TRBV12-1 and TRBJ1-2; TRBD1 agrees at 9 bases. Losses at the gene ends were 0 bases for V and 4 bases for J; bases not matched to a gene: 5. This CDR3 is built from 15 residues. Per germline, CDR1 SGHSN and CDR2 HYEKVE. The sequenced part of the CDR3 DNA is TGTGCCAGCTCTCTCGACACAGGGGGCACCTCC. Encoded protein: CASSLDTGGTS. In full, the CDR3 is CASSLDTGGTSDYTF. The full variable domain, its missing parts supplied by reference TRBV12-1 and TRBJ1-2, is DSGVVQSPRHIIKEKGGRSVLTCIPISGHSNVVWYQQTLGKELKFLIQHYEKVERDKGFLPSRFSVQQFDDYHSEMNMSALELEDSAMYFCASSLDTGGTSDYTFGSGTRLLVI.

Many counts were recorded for this clone. The genes are named according to mouse. The read halts 4 residues ahead of the CDR3 end, with the missing end drawn from the germline J gene. The same CDR3 can be traced to other DNA sequences in this sample. The chain couples TRBV17 to TRBJ1-1, with 11 bases identical to TRBD1. CDR3 size: 13 residues. CDR1 is MNHDT, CDR2 YYDKIL, per germline. CDR3 in amino acids: CASSRDRGREVFF. The CDR3 bases that were read are TGTGCTAGCAGTAGGGACAGGGGGCGA.

About this clone itself: Genes and germline come from the mouse. The sequenced fragment ends 4 residues before the CDR3 boundary, so the rest is inferred from the germline J gene. Distinct nucleotide sequences in the sample also encode this CDR3. V usage is TRBV31 and J usage is TRBJ1-2; tentatively, D is TRBD1 (5 bases). The CDR3 length is 14 residues. V lost 0 bases and J 0 bases, leaving 8 bases between the germline ends. Germline V gene sequence: CDR1 GKSSPN, CDR2 SITVG. Partial CDR3 DNA: TGTGCCTGGAGTCTAAGGGGATCAAACTCC. As protein: CAWSLRGSNS. The entire CDR3 sequence reads CAWSLRGSNSDYTF.

A note on this clone: Gene names refer to mouse genes. The sequenced fragment ends 4 residues before the CDR3 boundary, so the rest is inferred from the germline J gene. The V call is TRBV13-3, the J call TRBJ1-1, with 7 positions matching TRBD1. The CDR3 loop spans 12 amino acids. Looked up from germline, CDR1 is NNHDY and CDR2 is SYVADS. CDR3 bases read: TGTGCCAGCAGAGGGGGCGCGGGA. It specifies CASRGGAG. The CDR3 in its entirety is CASRGGAGEVFF.